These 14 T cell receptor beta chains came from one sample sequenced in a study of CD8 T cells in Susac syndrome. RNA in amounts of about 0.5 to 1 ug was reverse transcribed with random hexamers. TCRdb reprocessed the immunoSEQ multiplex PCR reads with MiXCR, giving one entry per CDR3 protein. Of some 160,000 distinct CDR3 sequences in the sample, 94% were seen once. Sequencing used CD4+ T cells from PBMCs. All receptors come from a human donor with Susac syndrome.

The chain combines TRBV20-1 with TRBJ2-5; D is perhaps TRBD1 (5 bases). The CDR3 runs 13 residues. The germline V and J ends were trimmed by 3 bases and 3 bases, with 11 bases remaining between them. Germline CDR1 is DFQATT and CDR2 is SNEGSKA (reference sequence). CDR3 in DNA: TGCAGTGCTAGGGCCGACAGCGAAGAGACCCAGTACTTC. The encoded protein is CSARADSEETQYF.

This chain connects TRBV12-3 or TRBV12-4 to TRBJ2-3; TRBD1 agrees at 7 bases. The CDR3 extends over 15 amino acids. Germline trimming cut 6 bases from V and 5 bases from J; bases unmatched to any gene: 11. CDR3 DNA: TGTGCCAGCAGCCCCGGGACAGAAACTAGAGATACGCAGTATTTT. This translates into CASSPGTETRDTQYF.

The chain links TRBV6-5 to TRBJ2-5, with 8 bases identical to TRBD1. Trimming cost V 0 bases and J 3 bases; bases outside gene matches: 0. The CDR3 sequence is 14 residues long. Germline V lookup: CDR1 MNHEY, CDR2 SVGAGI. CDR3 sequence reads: CASSYSDREETQYF. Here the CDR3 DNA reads TGTGCCAGCAGTTACTCGGACAGGGAAGAGACCCAGTACTTC.

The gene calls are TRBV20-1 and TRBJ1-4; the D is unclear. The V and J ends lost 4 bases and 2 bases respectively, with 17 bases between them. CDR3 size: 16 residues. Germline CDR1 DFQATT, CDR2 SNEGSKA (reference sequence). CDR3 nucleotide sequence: TGCAGTGCTACTGACGGGAGCAAGAGGACTAATGAAAAACTGTTTTTT. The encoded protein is CSATDGSKRTNEKLFF.

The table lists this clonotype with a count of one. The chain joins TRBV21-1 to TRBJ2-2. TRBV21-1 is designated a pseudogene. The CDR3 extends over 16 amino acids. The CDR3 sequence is CASSASLPSGTGELFF. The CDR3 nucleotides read TGTGCCAGCAGCGCATCTCTGCCGAGTGGGACCGGGGAGCTGTTTTTT.

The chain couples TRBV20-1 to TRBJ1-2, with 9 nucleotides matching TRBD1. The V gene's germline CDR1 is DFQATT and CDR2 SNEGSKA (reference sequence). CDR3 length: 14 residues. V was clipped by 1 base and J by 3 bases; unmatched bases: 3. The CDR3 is CSARGTGEDYGYTF. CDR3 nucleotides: TGCAGTGCTAGAGGGACAGGGGAGGACTATGGCTACACCTTC.

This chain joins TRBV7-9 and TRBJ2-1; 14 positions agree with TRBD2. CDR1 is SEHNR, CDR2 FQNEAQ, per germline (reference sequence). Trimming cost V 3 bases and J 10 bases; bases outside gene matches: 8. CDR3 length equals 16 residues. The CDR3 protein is CASSFLRLAGGREQFF. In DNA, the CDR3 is TGTGCCAGCAGCTTCCTACGACTAGCGGGGGGGAGGGAGCAGTTCTTC.

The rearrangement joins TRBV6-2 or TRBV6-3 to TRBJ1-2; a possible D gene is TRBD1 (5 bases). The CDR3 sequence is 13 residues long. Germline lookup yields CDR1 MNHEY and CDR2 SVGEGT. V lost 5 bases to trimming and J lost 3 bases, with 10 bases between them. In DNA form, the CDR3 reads TGTGCCAGCAGTGGGGACGGAGACTATGGCTACACCTTC. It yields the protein CASSGDGDYGYTF.

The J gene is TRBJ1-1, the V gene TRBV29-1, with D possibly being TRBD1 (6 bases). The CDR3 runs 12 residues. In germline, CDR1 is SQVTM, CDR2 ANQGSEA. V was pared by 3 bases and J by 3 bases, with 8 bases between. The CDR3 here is CSVEDSYTEAFF. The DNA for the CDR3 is TGCAGCGTTGAGGACAGCTACACTGAAGCTTTCTTT.

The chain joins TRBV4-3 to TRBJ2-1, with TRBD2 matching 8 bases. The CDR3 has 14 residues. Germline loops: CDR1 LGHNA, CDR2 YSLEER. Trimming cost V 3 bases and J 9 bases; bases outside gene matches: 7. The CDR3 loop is CASSQGLDRLEQFF. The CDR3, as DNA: TGCGCCAGCAGCCAGGGACTAGATCGTCTTGAGCAGTTCTTC.

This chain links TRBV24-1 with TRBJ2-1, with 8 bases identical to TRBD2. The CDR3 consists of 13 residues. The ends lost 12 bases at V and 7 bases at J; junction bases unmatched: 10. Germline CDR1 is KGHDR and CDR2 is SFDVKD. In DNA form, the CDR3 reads TGTGCCTCAGCCGGGACTAGGAAGAATGAGCAGTTCTTC. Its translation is CASAGTRKNEQFF.

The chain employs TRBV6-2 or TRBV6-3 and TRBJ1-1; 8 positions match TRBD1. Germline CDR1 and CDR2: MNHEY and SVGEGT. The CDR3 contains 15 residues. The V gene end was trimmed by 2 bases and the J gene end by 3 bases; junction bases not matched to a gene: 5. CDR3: CASSYGAGGHTEAFF. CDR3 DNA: TGTGCCAGCAGTTACGGTGCAGGGGGCCACACTGAAGCTTTCTTT.

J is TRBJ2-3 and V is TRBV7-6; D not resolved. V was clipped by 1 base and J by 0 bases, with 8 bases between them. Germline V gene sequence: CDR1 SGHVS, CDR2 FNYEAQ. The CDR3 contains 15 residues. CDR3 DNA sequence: TGTGCCAGCAGCTTAGGGAGACCTAGCACAGATACGCAGTATTTT. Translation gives CASSLGRPSTDTQYF.

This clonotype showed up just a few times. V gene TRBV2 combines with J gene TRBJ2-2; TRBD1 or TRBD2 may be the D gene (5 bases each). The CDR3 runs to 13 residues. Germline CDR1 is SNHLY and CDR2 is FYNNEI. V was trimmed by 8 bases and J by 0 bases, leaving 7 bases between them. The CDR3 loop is CASGTSNTGELFF. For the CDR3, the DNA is TGTGCCAGCGGGACCTCGAACACCGGGGAGCTGTTTTTT.